The present T cell receptor beta chain was sequenced within a study of early T cells in non-severe SARS-CoV-2 infection. Across the whole study: Sequencing was performed on bulk RNA from unsorted whole blood, leaving chains unpaired.

Unique molecular identifiers tagged individual cDNA molecules. A single record per CDR3 protein comes from TCRdb applying MiXCR to the 5' RACE reads. Among tens of thousands of distinct CDR3 sequences, approximately 12% were seen once, and the ten largest hold around 6.7%. Study-wide results and caveats: VDJdb matching skewed toward anti-spike CD8 responses, missing private and CD4 specificities.

This CDR3 is built from 14 residues. Germline loops: CDR1 SGHRS, CDR2 YFSETQ. Deletions cut 0 bases from V and 0 bases from J, with 6 bases between. This clonotype was recorded at least ten times. Its antigen is not identified. The sample comprised whole blood. The source of this sequence is an adult who was a healthcare worker with PCR-confirmed SARS-CoV-2 infection or an uninfected control (not recorded which). The rearrangement joins TRBV5-1 to TRBJ1-1; D uncertain. For the CDR3, the DNA is TGCGCCAGCAGCTTGGATCTTGTGAACACTGAAGCTTTCTTT. It codes for CASSLDLVNTEAFF.